The clone carrying this T cell receptor beta chain was found many times. Its antigen is as yet unknown. TCRdb redid the calling of the reads with MiXCR, one entry per CDR3 protein. This sample has a few hundred thousand distinct CDR3 sequences, with roughly an eighth found just once. The sample is drawn from a study of T cell repertoires in cytomegalovirus infection. Study-wide results and caveats: Identification of carriers of CMV plus the relevant HLA was performed using cumulative public TCR beta family frequency.

Sequencing input: PBMCs. This clonotype was obtained from a human donor in good health (CMV status not recorded). Some clones in this sample may be carry-over from other donors' samples.

CDR3 amino acids: CASSEGGSGAGELFF. The CDR3 DNA reads as TGTGCCAGCAGTGAAGGGGGTTCTGGCGCCGGGGAGCTGTTTTTT. The V and J genes are TRBV6-1 and TRBJ2-2; D gene ambiguous. CDR3 length equals 15 residues. V lost 1 base to trimming and J lost 6 bases, with 12 bases between them. Germline lookup yields CDR1 MNHNS and CDR2 SASEGT.